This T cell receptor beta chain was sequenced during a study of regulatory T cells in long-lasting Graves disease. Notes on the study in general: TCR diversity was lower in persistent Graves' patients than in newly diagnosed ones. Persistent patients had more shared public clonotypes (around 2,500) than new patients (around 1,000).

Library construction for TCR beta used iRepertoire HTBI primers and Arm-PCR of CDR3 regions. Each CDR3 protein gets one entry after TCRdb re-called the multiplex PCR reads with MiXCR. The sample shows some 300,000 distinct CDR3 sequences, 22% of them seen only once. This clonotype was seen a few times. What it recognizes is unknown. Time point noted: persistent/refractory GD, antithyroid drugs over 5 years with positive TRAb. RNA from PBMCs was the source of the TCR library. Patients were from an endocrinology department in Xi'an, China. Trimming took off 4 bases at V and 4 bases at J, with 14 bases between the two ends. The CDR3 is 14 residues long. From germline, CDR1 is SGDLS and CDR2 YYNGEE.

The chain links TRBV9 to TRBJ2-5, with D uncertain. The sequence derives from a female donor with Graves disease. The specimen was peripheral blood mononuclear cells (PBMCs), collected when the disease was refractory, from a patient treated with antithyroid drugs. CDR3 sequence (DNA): TGTGCCAGCAGCCCCCAAACCACCGGAGAGACCCAGTACTTC. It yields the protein CASSPQTTGETQYF. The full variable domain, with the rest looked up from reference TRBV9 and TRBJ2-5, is DSGVTQTPKHLITATGQRVTLRCSPRSGDLSVYWYQQSLDQGLQFLIQYYNGEERAKGNILERFSAQQFPDLHSELNLSSLELGDSALYFCASSPQTTGETQYFGPGTRLLVL.